These 21 T cell receptor beta chains came from one sample sequenced in a study of human T cells and chemical hapten exposure. Time point indicated: pre-sensitization, week 0. Treatment noted: therapeutic diphenylcyclopropenone sensitization with weekly scalp DPC. TCRdb called the RACE reads again in MiXCR, with one record for every CDR3 protein. The sample has tens of thousands of distinct CDR3 sequences, around 11% seen once. This specimen was whole blood, taken in connection with sensitization to the hapten diphenylcyclopropenone (DPC). These receptors all come from a woman in her thirties or forties with alopecia areata. Some clones in this sample may be carry-over from other donors' samples.

This clonotype was seen a few times. This chain uses TRBV4-2 with TRBJ2-2; 9 bases align to TRBD1. V shed 2 bases and J 5 bases; nucleotides not matched to a gene: 9. CDR1 LGHNA and CDR2 YNFKEQ come from the germline V gene. The CDR3 loop spans 17 amino acids. The CDR3 reads CASSQHTPDRGTGELFF. The CDR3 region has the DNA TGTGCCAGCAGCCAACACACGCCGGACAGGGGAACCGGGGAGCTGTTTTTT.

This clonotype was seen a few times. This chain connects TRBV7-9 to TRBJ2-7; 11 nucleotides line up with TRBD2. Germline lookup yields CDR1 SEHNR and CDR2 FQNEAQ (reference sequence). There are 13 residues in the CDR3. Losses at the gene ends were 7 bases for V and 8 bases for J; bases not matched to a gene: 7. CDR3 sequence reads: CASTLAGGPQQYF. Written as DNA, the CDR3 is TGTGCCAGCACCCTAGCGGGGGGCCCCCAGCAGTACTTC. Filled out from reference TRBV7-9 and TRBJ2-7, the complete variable domain reads DTGVSQNPRHKITKRGQNVTFRCDPISEHNRLYWYRQTLGQGPEFLTYFQNEAQLEKSRLLSDRFSAERPKGSFSTLEIQRTEQGDSAMYLCASTLAGGPQQYFGPGTRLTVT.

This clonotype was seen at least ten times. The CDR3 coding sequence is TGTGCCAGTAGTTTCCCTCTCGGCGGAATGAACACTGAAGCTTTCTTT. Translating gives CASSFPLGGMNTEAFF. The J gene is TRBJ1-1, the V gene TRBV19; unclear D gene. Germline V gene sequence: CDR1 LNHDA, CDR2 SQIVND (reference sequence). Trimming removed 5 bases from V and 0 bases from J, with 16 bases in between. The CDR3 is 16 amino acids.

In its sample, this clonotype was seen many times. The chain joins TRBV20-1 to TRBJ2-1; 13 bases fit TRBD2. The germline CDR1 and CDR2 sequences are DFQATT and SNEGSKA (reference sequence). Losses at the gene ends were 4 bases for V and 7 bases for J; bases not matched to a gene: 7. The CDR3 extends over 15 amino acids. CDR3 protein: CSAKLAGGRWNEQFF. The CDR3 nucleotides read TGCAGTGCTAAACTAGCGGGAGGGCGATGGAATGAGCAGTTCTTC.

The rearrangement joins TRBV29-1 to TRBJ1-1; D unresolved. CDR3 length: 12 amino acids. Trimming took 4 bases from V and 1 from J, leaving 7 bases between them. Germline CDR1 reads SQVTM; CDR2 reads ANQGSEA. The CDR3 DNA reads TGCAGCGTTGGGAGGGCGAACACTGAAGCTTTCTTT. Translation: CSVGRANTEAFF.

This clonotype was seen ten or more times. The genes are TRBV7-8 and TRBJ1-1, with no clear D. CDR1 and CDR2 from the germline V gene are SGHVS and FQNEAQ. V was pared by 4 bases and J by 1 base, with 10 bases between. The CDR3 sequence is 14 residues long. CDR3 nucleotides: TGTGCCAGCAGCTCCGAAGGCGAGAACACTGAAGCTTTCTTT. It specifies CASSSEGENTEAFF.

This clonotype has just a few counts. The chain employs TRBV4-2 and TRBJ2-1, with 9 positions matching TRBD1. The germline gives CDR1 LGHNA, CDR2 YNFKEQ. This CDR3 contains 16 residues. With V trimmed by 3 bases and J by 6 bases, 9 bases remained unmatched. This CDR3 is CASSQAGQGLGNEQFF. The CDR3 DNA reads as TGTGCCAGCAGCCAGGCCGGACAGGGGCTCGGCAATGAGCAGTTCTTC.

V usage is TRBV6-5 and J usage is TRBJ2-7; 7 bases are a match to TRBD2. V lost 7 bases and J lost 7; bases outside the gene matches: 10. Germline lookup yields CDR1 MNHEY and CDR2 SVGAGI. The CDR3 sequence is 13 residues long. The CDR3 DNA sequence: TGTGCCAGCACCTCGGGACTACCGGGGGAGCAGTACTTC. It yields the protein CASTSGLPGEQYF.

The rearrangement uses TRBV6-5 and TRBJ1-5, with D uncertain. Trimming removed 5 bases at V and 0 bases at J, with 5 bases between. Germline values: CDR1 MNHEY, CDR2 SVGAGI. CDR3 length: 13 amino acids. For the CDR3, the DNA is TGTGCCAGCAGTAGAGTTAGCAATCAGCCCCAGCATTTT. Translation: CASSRVSNQPQHF.

V usage is TRBV7-9 and J usage is TRBJ1-6; D not resolved. The CDR3 consists of 14 residues. Looked up from germline, CDR1 is SEHNR and CDR2 is FQNEAQ (reference sequence). The V and J ends lost 0 bases and 9 bases respectively, with 9 bases between them. The CDR3 region is CASSLAGKSSPLHF. The CDR3 DNA sequence: TGTGCCAGCAGCTTAGCGGGAAAGAGTTCACCCCTCCACTTT.

This clonotype has at least ten counts. The chain employs TRBV12-3 or TRBV12-4 and TRBJ2-1; D gene uncertain. The V and J ends lost 5 bases and 8 bases respectively, with 10 bases between them. This CDR3 has 12 residues. The CDR3 sequence is CASSLLLDEQFF. CDR3 nucleotides: TGTGCCAGCAGTCTACTCCTCGATGAGCAGTTCTTC.

This clonotype was seen many times. The rearrangement links TRBV18 to TRBJ2-1; possible D gene TRBD1, 6 bases. Trimming stripped 3 bases from V and 0 bases from J, with 9 bases between. The CDR3 totals 15 residues. In germline, CDR1 is KGHSH, CDR2 LQKENI. CDR3 bases: TGTGCCAGCTCACCCGGACAGAGCTCCTACAATGAGCAGTTCTTC. Protein sequence: CASSPGQSSYNEQFF.

The V gene is TRBV20-1, the J gene TRBJ2-1; no reliable D call. This CDR3 comprises 14 residues. The germline V gene encodes CDR1 DFQATT and CDR2 SNEGSKA (reference sequence). Trimming took off 0 bases at V and 4 bases at J, with 10 bases between the two ends. This CDR3 reads CSARDTLAYNEQFF. CDR3 in DNA: TGCAGTGCTAGAGATACCCTTGCTTACAATGAGCAGTTCTTC.

This clonotype was seen ten or more times. This chain uses TRBV7-2 with TRBJ1-1; a possible D gene is TRBD1 (5 bases). The V gene lost 2 bases and the J gene lost 1 base, with 11 bases spanning the gap. The CDR3 is 15 amino acids. CDR1 SGHTA and CDR2 FQGNSA come from the germline V gene. In DNA form, the CDR3 reads TGTGCCAGCAGCTTAAGGAGCCAGGGGAACACTGAAGCTTTCTTT. This codes for CASSLRSQGNTEAFF.

This chain joins TRBV5-6 and TRBJ1-2, with TRBD1 as a possible D gene (5 bases). V shed 2 bases and J shed 8 bases, with 10 bases lying between them. This CDR3 has 12 amino acids. Germline V CDR1 and CDR2: SGHDT, YYEEEE. The CDR3 sequence is CASSFGRDGYTF. CDR3 nucleotides: TGTGCCAGCAGCTTCGGCAGGGACGGCTACACCTTC.

This clonotype was seen repeatedly, ten times or more. CDR3 sequence (DNA): TGCGCCAGCAGCTCAGAAGGGGTGTGGGACACTGAAGCTTTCTTT. This sequence encodes CASSSEGVWDTEAFF. V and J are TRBV5-1 and TRBJ1-1, with D perhaps TRBD1 (5 bases). Deletions cut 3 bases from V and 3 bases from J, with 15 bases between. Germline loops: CDR1 SGHRS, CDR2 YFSETQ. This CDR3 has 15 residues.

This clonotype was seen a handful of times. CDR3 DNA: TGTGCCAGCAGCTTAGTGGTCCCAGGCTCCTACGAGCAGTACTTC. Protein product: CASSLVVPGSYEQYF. V is TRBV7-9 and J is TRBJ2-7; D is unclear. Trimming removed 1 base from V and 0 bases from J, with 10 bases in between. This CDR3 is 15 amino acids long. CDR1 SEHNR and CDR2 FQNEAQ come from the germline V gene (reference sequence).

The table lists this clonotype with a count of one. V usage is TRBV7-3 and J usage is TRBJ2-3; D uncertain. CDR1 SGHTA and CDR2 FQGTGA come from the germline V gene. The CDR3 is 14 amino acids. The V and J ends lost 8 bases and 0 bases respectively, with 12 bases between them. The CDR3 is CASSQTGSTDTQYF. The CDR3 nucleotides read TGTGCCAGCTCACAAACCGGAAGCACAGATACGCAGTATTTT.

This clonotype was counted once. The chain has TRBV29-1 and TRBJ2-7; 8 bases fit TRBD1. Germline CDR1 is SQVTM and CDR2 is ANQGSEA. The CDR3 runs 14 residues. V was clipped by 4 bases and J by 7 bases; unmatched bases: 12. The CDR3 sequence: CSVVAGGFAGEQYF. DNA for the CDR3: TGCAGCGTTGTGGCAGGGGGCTTTGCGGGAGAGCAGTACTTC.

This clonotype came up a few times. The rearrangement links TRBV7-2 to TRBJ1-5; the D is unclear. The length of the CDR3 is 15 residues. Germline V gene data show CDR1 as SGHTA and CDR2 as FQGNSA. Trimming removed 1 base from V and 4 bases from J, with 11 bases in between. The CDR3 loop reads CASSLGIGLNQPQHF. The CDR3, as DNA: TGTGCCAGCAGCTTAGGAATTGGCCTAAATCAGCCCCAGCATTTT.

The genes are TRBV6-5 and TRBJ2-1, with TRBD2 matching over 15 bases. The CDR3 consists of 16 residues. Germline-derived CDR1 and CDR2 are MNHEY and SVGAGI. The junction had 11 bases not matched to a gene; V was cut back by 4 bases and J by 13 bases. The CDR3 is CASSSPAGTSGGPQFF. In DNA form, the CDR3 reads TGTGCCAGCAGTTCTCCTGCCGGGACTAGCGGGGGGCCCCAGTTCTTC.